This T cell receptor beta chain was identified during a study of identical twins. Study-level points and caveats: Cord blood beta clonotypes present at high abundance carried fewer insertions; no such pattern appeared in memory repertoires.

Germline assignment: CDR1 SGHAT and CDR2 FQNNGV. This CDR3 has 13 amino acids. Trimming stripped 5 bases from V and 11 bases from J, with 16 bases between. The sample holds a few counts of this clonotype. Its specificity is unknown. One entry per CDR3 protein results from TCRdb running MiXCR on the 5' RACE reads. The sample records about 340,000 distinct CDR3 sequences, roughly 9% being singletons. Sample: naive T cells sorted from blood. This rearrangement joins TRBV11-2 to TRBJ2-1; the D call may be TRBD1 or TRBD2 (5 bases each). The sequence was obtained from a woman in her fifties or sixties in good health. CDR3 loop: CASSPGLGDQQFF. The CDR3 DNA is TGTGCCAGCAGCCCGGGTTTGGGGGATCAGCAGTTCTTC.